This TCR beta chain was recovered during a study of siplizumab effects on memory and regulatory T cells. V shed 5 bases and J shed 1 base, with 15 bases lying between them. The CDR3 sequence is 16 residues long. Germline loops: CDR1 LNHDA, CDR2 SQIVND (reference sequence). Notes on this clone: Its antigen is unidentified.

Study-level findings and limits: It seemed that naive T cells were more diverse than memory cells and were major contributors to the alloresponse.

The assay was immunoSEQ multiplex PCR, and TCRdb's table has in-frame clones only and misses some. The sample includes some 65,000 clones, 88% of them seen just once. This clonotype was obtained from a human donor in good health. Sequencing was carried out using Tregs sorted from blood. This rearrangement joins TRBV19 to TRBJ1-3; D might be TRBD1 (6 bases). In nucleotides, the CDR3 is TGTGCCAGTAGTGTTTTACAGGGAGAATCTGGAAACACCATATATTTT. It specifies CASSVLQGESGNTIYF.